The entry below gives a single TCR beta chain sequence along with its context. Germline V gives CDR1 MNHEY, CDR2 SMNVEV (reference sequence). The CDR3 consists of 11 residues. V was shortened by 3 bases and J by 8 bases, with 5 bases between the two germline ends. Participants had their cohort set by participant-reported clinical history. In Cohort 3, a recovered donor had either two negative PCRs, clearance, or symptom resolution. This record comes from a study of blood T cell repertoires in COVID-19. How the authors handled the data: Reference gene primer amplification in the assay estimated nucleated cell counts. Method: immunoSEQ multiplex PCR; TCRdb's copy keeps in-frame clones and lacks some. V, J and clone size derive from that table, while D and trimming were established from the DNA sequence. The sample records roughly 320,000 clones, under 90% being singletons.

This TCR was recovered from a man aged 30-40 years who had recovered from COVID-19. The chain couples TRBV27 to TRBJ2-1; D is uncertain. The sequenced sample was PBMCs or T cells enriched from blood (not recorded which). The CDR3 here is CASSFSDEQFF. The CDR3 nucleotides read TGTGCCAGCAGTTTCTCCGATGAGCAGTTCTTC.